This T cell receptor (beta chain) is from a study of blood T cells in healthy people across ages. V was cut by 4 bases and J by 4 bases, with 12 bases left in between. CDR3 length: 13 amino acids. Germline lookup yields CDR1 SGHDT and CDR2 YYEEEE. For the second PCR, which ran for about 6 to 12 cycles, a sample-barcoded 5' primer and a J-beta primer mix were used. Every molecule of cDNA carried a tag from a template-switch adaptor with 12 random nucleotides. Via MiXCR, TCRdb re-called the 5' RACE reads, giving one row per CDR3 protein. The data contain about 720,000 distinct CDR3 sequences, around a fifth of them singletons. With regard to this clonotype: The antigen is unknown.

Each sample yielded at least 6 million isolated PBMCs. Study-level findings and limits: Diversity was higher, and naive CD4+ cells more numerous, in long-lived donors than in aged donors. Naive and antigen-experienced cells were not separated, limiting conclusive comparison.

This receptor was taken from a man between 65 and 85 years old in good health. V is TRBV5-6 and J is TRBJ2-7; D gene uncertain. Sample: blood. The CDR3 DNA is TGTGCCAGCAGCCTAACAGAAAATTACGAGCAGTACTTC. It codes for CASSLTENYEQYF.